This T cell receptor beta chain was sequenced in a study of T cells after yellow fever vaccination. On this clonotype: No antigen is known for it.

Conversion of TCR transcripts into cDNA relied on 5'RACE template switching, which added a universal primer site and UMIs. TCRdb re-called the 5' RACE reads through MiXCR, storing one row per CDR3 protein. This table holds 450,000 to 550,000 distinct CDR3 sequences, 21% found once. Broader study findings: Only a small proportion of the clonotypes turned up in both the CD4 and the CD8 compartments, likely arising from convergent recombination. Faster peaking, at day 5 versus 15, marked a secondary response that was weaker. Most primary-vaccination clones reappeared after the booster (less than 98% CD4, roughly 90% CD8).

V dropped 3 bases and J dropped 3 bases, with 11 bases sitting between them. This CDR3 has 14 amino acids. Germline values: CDR1 WSHSY, CDR2 SAAADI. The starting material was PBMCs, obtained roughly 23 days after the first yellow fever vaccination. The chain is built from TRBV10-2 and TRBJ1-1; D is ambiguous. This clonotype was obtained from a man between 18 and 35 years old who received the YFV17D yellow fever vaccine. CDR3 DNA sequence: TGCGCCAGCAGTGAAGTGCTCTACGACACTGAAGCTTTCTTT. It translates to CASSEVLYDTEAFF.